This entry concerns a single T cell receptor beta chain. These data come from a study of blood T cell repertoires in COVID-19. How the authors handled the data: Nucleated cell counts were estimated from reference gene primer amplification. Repertoires were generated with immunoSEQ multiplex PCR, while TCRdb's copy carries only in-frame clones and drops some. V and J calls plus clone size are reproduced from that table; the DNA served to infer D and trimming. The repertoire holds just over 35,000 clones, with 75% to 90% as singletons. The germline V gene has CDR1 KGHSH and CDR2 LQKENI. V was trimmed by 2 bases and J by 0 bases, leaving 8 bases between them. The CDR3 is made up of 14 amino acids.

The rearrangement uses TRBV18 and TRBJ2-7; D ambiguous. The sequence derives from a human donor in a cohort sampled during active or convalescent COVID-19. The donor label of this sample is uncertain. Sequenced material: peripheral blood. The CDR3 protein is CASSPISASYEQYF. The CDR3 DNA is TGTGCCAGCTCACCAATAAGCGCCTCCTACGAGCAGTACTTC.